These 27 T cell receptor beta chains came from one sample sequenced in a study of shared clonotypes between healthy human individuals. Data came from immunoSEQ multiplex PCR; TCRdb stores just in-frame clones and leaves some out. Of around 370,000 clones listed, just over 95% were seen once; the top ten hold about 0.32%. The sequencing input was memory CD8+ T cells sorted from blood. Indicated subset: CD45RO+ cells pooled with CCR7-negative TemRA cells. These receptor sequences come from a man aged 25-45 years in good health.

Note on this clone: Its ends do not fully match the called genes, so a read error is possible. This chain links TRBV4-1 with TRBJ2-1, with TRBD1 matching 7 bases. The CDR3 contains 15 residues. The germline V gene has CDR1 MGHRA and CDR2 YSYEKL. The CDR3, as DNA: TGCGCCAGCAGTCAAGGTGGGGACAGTTTCAATGAGCAGTTCTTC. Protein: CASSQGGDSFNEQFF.

The rearrangement links TRBV6-6 to TRBJ2-3, with 10 bases fitting TRBD1. The germline gives CDR1 MNHNY, CDR2 SVGAGI (reference sequence). After removal of 1 base from V and 3 bases from J, the junction contained 4 bases not matched to a gene. The CDR3 is 16 amino acids. The CDR3 DNA reads as TGTGCCAGCAGTTACTGGACAGGGGGTCCGACAGATACGCAGTATTTT. It encodes CASSYWTGGPTDTQYF.

This chain uses TRBV10-3 with TRBJ2-3, with 7 bases matching TRBD2. V gave up 3 bases and J gave up 2 bases; unmatched junction bases: 5. This CDR3 is built from 15 residues. From germline, CDR1 is ENHRY and CDR2 SYGVKD. In DNA form, the CDR3 reads TGTGCCATCAGTGATGGGGGGGGATACACAGATACGCAGTATTTT. Encoded protein: CAISDGGGYTDTQYF.

This chain uses TRBV30 with TRBJ2-3; no firm D call. Germline CDR1 is GTSNPN and CDR2 is SVGIG (reference sequence). The CDR3 is made up of 13 amino acids. Trimming removed 4 bases at V and 0 bases at J, with 8 bases between. The chain's CDR3 is CAWTAPSTDTQYF. The CDR3, as DNA: TGTGCCTGGACGGCACCCAGCACAGATACGCAGTATTTT. Full variable domain (rest looked up from reference TRBV30 and TRBJ2-3): SQTIHQWPATLVQPVGSPLSLECTVEGTSNPNLYWYRQAAGRGLQLLFYSVGIGQISSEVPQNLSASRPQDRQFILSSKKLLLSDSGFYLCAWTAPSTDTQYFGPGTRLTVL.

This clone turned up a few times. The chain carries TRBV7-2 and TRBJ2-7; D not certain. The germline V gene has CDR1 SGHTA and CDR2 FQGNSA. This CDR3 comprises 14 residues. V was clipped by 5 bases and J by 2 bases, with 13 bases between them. CDR3 sequence (DNA): TGTGCCAGCAGCACCCCAGGACGGGCCTACGAGCAGTACTTC. This translates into CASSTPGRAYEQYF.

This sequence joins TRBV10-2 and TRBJ2-5; D is uncertain. Germline assignment: CDR1 WSHSY and CDR2 SAAADI. This CDR3 comprises 12 residues. V shed 3 bases and J shed 5 bases, with 7 bases lying between them. The CDR3 DNA follows: TGCGCCAGCAGTGAAGGTAGCGAGACCCAGTACTTC. Protein: CASSEGSETQYF.

The CDR3 DNA sequence: TGTGCCAGCAGCTCCCGGGGCTACGAGCAGTACTTC. Its translation is CASSSRGYEQYF. The rearrangement uses TRBV5-4 and TRBJ2-7, with a weak D call TRBD2 (5 bases). This CDR3 has 12 residues. Germline V CDR1 and CDR2: SGHNT, YYREEE (reference sequence). Trimming removed 3 bases from V and 3 bases from J, with 7 bases in between.

This chain joins TRBV4-1 and TRBJ2-5; 12 bases map to TRBD2. This CDR3 is 16 amino acids long. Trimming took 0 bases from V and 4 from J; bases not matched to a gene: 3. CDR1 and CDR2 (germline): MGHRA, YSYEKL. CDR3 nucleotide sequence: TGCGCCAGCAGCCAAGATGGACTAGCGGGGAGAGAGACCCAGTACTTC. Its translation: CASSQDGLAGRETQYF.

The chain carries TRBV7-9 and TRBJ2-3; 9 nucleotides match TRBD2. The CDR3 covers 19 residues. The V segment lost 1 base and the J segment 2 bases; nucleotides outside the gene matches: 13. The germline CDR1 and CDR2 sequences are SEHNR and FQNEAQ (reference sequence). CDR3 residues: CASSLEVFVASGNTDTQYF. In nucleotides, the CDR3 is TGTGCCAGCAGCTTAGAGGTGTTTGTGGCTAGCGGGAACACAGATACGCAGTATTTT.

This clone was counted a single time. V is TRBV2 and J is TRBJ2-3; the match to TRBD2 covers 11 bases. Trimming removed 6 bases from V and 0 bases from J; junction bases left unmatched: 2. The length of the CDR3 is 15 residues. Germline V gives CDR1 SNHLY, CDR2 FYNNEI. CDR3 in DNA: TGTGCCAGCAGCTGGACTAGCGGGAGCACAGATACGCAGTATTTT. Amino acid sequence: CASSWTSGSTDTQYF. The complete variable domain, with remaining parts taken from reference TRBV2 and TRBJ2-3, reads EPEVTQTPSHQVTQMGQEVILRCVPISNHLYFYWYRQILGQKVEFLVSFYNNEISEKSEIFDDQFSVERPDGSNFTLKIRSTKLEDSAMYFCASSWTSGSTDTQYFGPGTRLTVL.

This rearrangement joins TRBV28 to TRBJ1-3; tentative D call: TRBD1 (6 bases). The germline CDR1 and CDR2 sequences are MDHEN and SYDVKM. The CDR3 spans 17 residues. Trimming took off 1 base at V and 0 bases at J, with 13 bases between the two ends. CDR3 amino acids: CASSLFLADSSGNTIYF. In nucleotides, the CDR3 is TGTGCCAGCAGTTTATTCTTAGCGGACAGCTCTGGAAACACCATATATTTT.

The rearrangement joins TRBV10-3 to TRBJ1-1; D is unclear. This CDR3 comprises 14 residues. Germline V CDR1 and CDR2: ENHRY, SYGVKD. The V gene lost 3 bases and the J gene lost 3 bases, with 11 bases spanning the gap. Written as DNA, the CDR3 is TGTGCCATCAGTGAAGGGAGGAAGGACACTGAAGCTTTCTTT. It translates to CAISEGRKDTEAFF.

The V call is TRBV11-2, the J call TRBJ1-6; D is ambiguous. Trimming removed 2 bases from V and 3 bases from J, with 2 bases in between. This CDR3 is 13 amino acids long. Germline CDR1 and CDR2: SGHAT and FQNNGV. CDR3 DNA: TGTGCCAGCAGCTTACACTATAATTCACCCCTCCACTTT. Protein: CASSLHYNSPLHF.

The V call is TRBV7-9, the J call TRBJ1-4, with 7 bases lining up with TRBD1. The CDR3 length is 14 residues. V lost 3 bases, J lost 2 bases, and 0 bases stayed unmatched. Germline CDR1 is SEHNR and CDR2 is FQNEAQ (reference sequence). This CDR3 is CASSFRGTNEKLFF. The CDR3 nucleotides read TGTGCCAGCAGCTTCAGGGGGACTAATGAAAAACTGTTTTTT. Together with reference TRBV7-9 and TRBJ1-4, the CDR3 gives the full variable domain: DTGVSQNPRHKITKRGQNVTFRCDPISEHNRLYWYRQTLGQGPEFLTYFQNEAQLEKSRLLSDRFSAERPKGSFSTLEIQRTEQGDSAMYLCASSFRGTNEKLFFGSGTQLSVL.

V and J are TRBV28 and TRBJ1-2, with D hard to call. Trimming took 6 bases from V and 6 from J, leaving 8 bases between them. This CDR3 has 11 residues. Germline V gene lookup returns CDR1 MDHEN and CDR2 SYDVKM. The CDR3 protein is CASSHGNGYTF. The CDR3 DNA is TGTGCCAGCAGCCATGGAAATGGCTACACCTTC.

In its sample, this clone was seen once. V is TRBV7-9 and J is TRBJ1-2; D not certain. Deletions cut 2 bases from V and 9 bases from J, with 13 bases between. CDR3 length equals 13 residues. The germline gives CDR1 SEHNR, CDR2 FQNEAQ (reference sequence). This chain's CDR3 is CASSLNLVESYTF. CDR3 sequence (DNA): TGTGCCAGCAGCTTAAATCTGGTCGAGAGCTACACCTTC.

The CDR3 DNA is TGTGCCAGCAGCAACCGCAGGGGGCTAAGGACTAGCGGGAACAATGAGCAGTTCTTC. Protein sequence: CASSNRRGLRTSGNNEQFF. The genes are TRBV2 and TRBJ2-1; 12 bases match TRBD2. The germline CDR1 and CDR2 sequences are SNHLY and FYNNEI. CDR3 length: 19 residues. Trimming took 6 bases from V and 5 from J; bases not matched to a gene: 17.

This chain connects TRBV30 to TRBJ2-1; D may be TRBD2 (5 bases). Germline CDR1 and CDR2: GTSNPN and SVGIG (reference sequence). V gave up 0 bases and J gave up 5 bases, with 11 bases separating them. The CDR3 runs 14 residues. Written as DNA, the CDR3 is TGTGCCTGGAGTGTACTAGAGAGGGACAATGAGCAGTTCTTC. Amino acids: CAWSVLERDNEQFF.

This sequence joins TRBV5-1 and TRBJ2-5; D perhaps matches TRBD2 (6 bases). CDR1 and CDR2 (germline): SGHRS, YFSETQ. V was clipped by 5 bases and J by 4 bases, with 15 bases between them. The CDR3 totals 14 residues. Here the CDR3 reads CASSPLGGGETQYF. DNA of the CDR3: TGCGCCAGCAGTCCCCTTGGGGGAGGAGAGACCCAGTACTTC.

This clone has just one count. The CDR3 DNA reads TGTGCCAGCAGCCTACTAACTGCCCGGGAGACCCAGTACTTC. Protein sequence: CASSLLTARETQYF. V is TRBV14 and J is TRBJ2-5; D is ambiguous. V shed 4 bases and J shed 5 bases, with 14 bases lying between them. From germline, CDR1 is SGHDN and CDR2 FVKESK. The CDR3 runs 14 residues.

Concerning this clone: The junction shows a germline mismatch at one end, possibly a read error. The sample holds other DNA sequences that translate to the same CDR3. The chain links TRBV25-1 to TRBJ1-4, with D possibly TRBD1 on 6 matching bases. The CDR3 sequence is 13 residues long. Per germline, CDR1 MGHDK and CDR2 SYGVNS. In nucleotides, the CDR3 is TGTGCCAGCAGAGGGACAACGAATGAAAAGCTGTTTTTT. Translation: CASRGTTNEKLFF.

The chain employs TRBV27 and TRBJ2-7; the match to TRBD2 covers 8 bases. The CDR3 is 14 residues long. Trimming took 8 bases from V and 2 from J; bases not matched to a gene: 8. Looked up from germline, CDR1 is MNHEY and CDR2 is SMNVEV (reference sequence). In DNA, the CDR3 is TGTGCCAGCGAAGGGCGGGAGGCCCCCTACGAGCAGTACTTC. Translation: CASEGREAPYEQYF.

The gene calls are TRBV18 and TRBJ2-3; the match to TRBD2 covers 9 bases. CDR1 is KGHSH and CDR2 is LQKENI in the germline V gene. The CDR3 extends over 15 amino acids. V shed 3 bases, J shed 4 bases, and the junction held 5 bases outside the gene matches. The DNA of the CDR3 is TGTGCCAGCTCACCGGCTAGCGGGAACGCAGATACGCAGTATTTT. This sequence encodes CASSPASGNADTQYF.

The chain employs TRBV7-3 and TRBJ2-1; the D gene could be TRBD1 or TRBD2 (5 bases each). This CDR3 has 13 amino acids. Trimming stripped 4 bases from V and 10 bases from J, with 14 bases between. The V gene's germline CDR1 is SGHTA and CDR2 FQGTGA. The CDR3 DNA is TGTGCCAGCAGCTCTTGGATAGGGGACGAGCAGTTCTTC. It is translated as CASSSWIGDEQFF. Variable domain in full (rest from reference TRBV7-3 and TRBJ2-1): GAGVSQTPSNKVTEKGKYVELRCDPISGHTALYWYRQSLGQGPEFLIYFQGTGAADDSGLPNDRFFAVRPEGSVSTLKIQRTERGDSAVYLCASSSWIGDEQFFGPGTRLTVL.

The gene calls are TRBV6-1 and TRBJ2-7; D gene ambiguous. The germline V gene has CDR1 MNHNS and CDR2 SASEGT. Trimming shortened V by 2 bases and J by 0 bases, and 17 bases separated the two germline ends. The CDR3 runs 17 residues. This CDR3 reads CASSEIFRERSSYEQYF. CDR3 DNA sequence: TGTGCCAGCAGTGAAATTTTTAGGGAAAGGAGCTCCTACGAGCAGTACTTC.

The rearrangement links TRBV30 to TRBJ1-6, with TRBD1 matching 9 bases. Looked up from germline, CDR1 is GTSNPN and CDR2 is SVGIG (reference sequence). The CDR3 has 14 residues. The V gene end was trimmed by 5 bases and the J gene end by 7 bases; junction bases not matched to a gene: 6. CDR3 sequence reads: CAWSDRGWNSPLHF. CDR3 DNA sequence: TGTGCCTGGTCCGACAGGGGGTGGAATTCACCCCTCCACTTT.

V and J are TRBV30 and TRBJ1-5; D possibly corresponds to TRBD1 (5 bases). V gave up 0 bases and J gave up 5 bases, with 14 bases separating them. The CDR3 loop spans 15 amino acids. In germline, CDR1 is GTSNPN, CDR2 SVGIG (reference sequence). The CDR3, as DNA: TGTGCCTGGAGTGTACGGGGGTTTACGTATCAGCCCCAGCATTTT. This translates into CAWSVRGFTYQPQHF.